What follows are 15 T cell receptor beta chains derived from one specimen sequenced in a study of T cells in Graves' hyperthyroidism and ophthalmopathy. The CDR3 regions of TCR beta were amplified from RNA transcripts. Initially, a first-round RT-PCR of the TCR CDR3 employed the HTBI primer set. TCRdb used MiXCR to reprocess the multiplex PCR reads, holding one entry per CDR3 protein. The sample consists of about 510,000 distinct CDR3 sequences, 14% of them appearing once. Source material: blood. The receptors were gathered from a woman aged 40 to 50 with Graves' hyperthyroidism.

The table lists this clonotype with many counts. V and J are TRBV7-9 and TRBJ2-1, with D possibly being TRBD1 or TRBD2 (5 bases each). The CDR3 length is 15 residues. CDR1 and CDR2 (germline): SEHNR, FQNEAQ (reference sequence). Trimming shortened V by 5 bases and J by 6 bases, and 17 bases separated the two germline ends. CDR3 coding DNA: TGTGCCAGCAGCCTAAGCGGCGGAGACAGCAATGAGCAGTTCTTC. Its protein product is CASSLSGGDSNEQFF.

This clonotype was observed a handful of times. The chain uses TRBV9 and TRBJ1-2; D is undetermined. The V and J ends lost 0 bases and 10 bases respectively, with 16 bases between them. Germline V gives CDR1 SGDLS, CDR2 YYNGEE. This CDR3 comprises 14 residues. The CDR3 loop is CASSVEVEGLSYTF. CDR3 DNA sequence: TGTGCCAGCAGCGTAGAAGTTGAGGGATTGTCCTACACCTTC.

In this sample, this clonotype turned up many times. V is TRBV5-6 and J is TRBJ2-1; the D is unclear. CDR1 and CDR2 (germline): SGHDT, YYEEEE. There are 15 residues in the CDR3. V was trimmed by 4 bases and J by 2 bases, leaving 13 bases between them. CDR3 sequence (DNA): TGTGCCAGCAGCCCTTCCCTAACCCCCTACAATGAGCAGTTCTTC. This encodes CASSPSLTPYNEQFF.

This clonotype has a count of ten or more. The chain joins TRBV2 to TRBJ1-6, with TRBD1 matching over 9 bases. Germline V gene sequence: CDR1 SNHLY, CDR2 FYNNEI. V dropped 6 bases and J dropped 8; count of bases not matched to a gene: 5. The CDR3 is 14 residues long. As DNA, the CDR3 is TGTGCCAGCAGCTCGGGACAGGGTTATTCACCCCTCCACTTT. This gives the protein CASSSGQGYSPLHF.

Only a few counts were recorded for this clonotype. The chain joins TRBV6-5 to TRBJ1-4; 8 bases align to TRBD1. In germline, CDR1 is MNHEY, CDR2 SVGAGI. The J segment lost 8 bases and the V segment lost 2 bases, leaving 10 bases of the junction unmatched. The CDR3 runs 16 residues. CDR3 in amino acids: CASSYRGQVSGEKLFF. Written as DNA, the CDR3 is TGTGCCAGCAGTTACCGGGGACAGGTCAGCGGCGAAAAACTGTTTTTT.

In this sample, this clonotype turned up many times. In nucleotides, the CDR3 is TGTGCCAGCAGTTTTGACCAGCCCCTCTGGGAGACCCAGTACTTC. The encoded protein is CASSFDQPLWETQYF. V usage is TRBV12-3 or TRBV12-4 and J usage is TRBJ2-5; D is unresolved. V was trimmed by 3 bases and J by 5 bases, leaving 16 bases between them. This CDR3 is built from 15 residues.

Ten or more counts support this clonotype. The rearrangement joins TRBV27 to TRBJ1-2; D remains ambiguous. The ends were cut back, 6 bases at V and 3 bases at J, with 8 bases in the middle. This CDR3 comprises 12 residues. In germline, CDR1 is MNHEY, CDR2 SMNVEV (reference sequence). CDR3 residues: CASRTYDYGYTF. As DNA, the CDR3 is TGTGCCAGCAGGACCTACGACTATGGCTACACCTTC.

This clonotype was counted at least ten times. The chain combines TRBV12-3 or TRBV12-4 with TRBJ1-1; D is unresolved. CDR3 length: 14 residues. Deletions cut 5 bases from V and 0 bases from J, with 10 bases between. The CDR3 DNA follows: TGTGCCAGCAGTCCTGACACCTTGAACACTGAAGCTTTCTTT. Translated: CASSPDTLNTEAFF.

There are many counts of this clonotype. V and J are TRBV10-1 and TRBJ2-3, with a possible D match to TRBD2 (5 bases). CDR3 length: 15 amino acids. Germline CDR1 reads WNHNN; CDR2 reads SYGVQD (reference sequence). V lost 8 bases to trimming and J lost 0 bases, with 15 bases between them. This chain's CDR3 is CASPYKRDSTDTQYF. The DNA for the CDR3 is TGCGCCAGCCCTTATAAACGGGATAGCACAGATACGCAGTATTTT.

The table lists this clonotype with many counts. The V call is TRBV18, the J call TRBJ1-4, with TRBD1 as a possible D gene (6 bases). Between the trimmed V and J ends, which lost 0 bases and 10 bases, there was a span of 18 bases. CDR1 and CDR2 (germline): KGHSH, LQKENI. The CDR3 loop spans 16 amino acids. The CDR3 DNA reads as TGTGCCAGCTCACCACCGGATGGACGACCGACAGGAAAACTGTTTTTT. It yields the protein CASSPPDGRPTGKLFF.

This clonotype was picked up many times. This chain uses TRBV5-1 with TRBJ1-1; D possibly corresponds to TRBD1 (5 bases). The CDR3 runs 14 residues. CDR1 and CDR2 (germline): SGHRS, YFSETQ. Trimming shortened V by 5 bases and J by 1 base, and 12 bases separated the two germline ends. CDR3 DNA: TGCGCCAGCAGTTCGTGGGGGGAGAACACTGAAGCTTTCTTT. Translating gives CASSSWGENTEAFF.

This clonotype appeared a few times. The CDR3 DNA reads TGCAGTGCTACTAGGGGGGCCACTGAAGCTTTCTTT. It translates to CSATRGATEAFF. The genes are TRBV20-1 and TRBJ1-1; a possible D gene is TRBD1 (6 bases). CDR3 length: 12 residues. Germline CDR1 is DFQATT and CDR2 is SNEGSKA (reference sequence). Trimming took off 4 bases at V and 4 bases at J, with 10 bases between the two ends.

A few counts support this clonotype. The chain links TRBV3-1 to TRBJ2-2; 7 positions agree with TRBD1. Germline V gene sequence: CDR1 LGHDT, CDR2 YNNKEL (reference sequence). This CDR3 region has 17 residues. The V and J ends lost 1 base and 5 bases, in that order; junction bases with no gene match: 10. The chain's CDR3 is CASSQVKGAKSTGELFF. The CDR3 DNA is TGTGCCAGCAGCCAAGTTAAGGGGGCGAAGTCGACCGGGGAGCTGTTTTTT.

CDR3 coding DNA: TGCGCCAGCAGTGAGGATCAGCTAGACTCCTACAATGAGCAGTTCTTC. This encodes CASSEDQLDSYNEQFF. This chain links TRBV10-2 with TRBJ2-1; D is uncertain. Per germline, CDR1 WSHSY and CDR2 SAAADI. The CDR3 has 16 residues. The germline V and J ends were trimmed by 2 bases and 0 bases, with 11 bases remaining between them.

On this clonotype itself: Since the CDR3 does not end with the conserved phenylalanine or tryptophan, this likely comes from a read error. V usage is TRBV3-1 and J usage is TRBJ1-4; no clear D gene. V dropped 2 bases and J dropped 3 bases, with 7 bases sitting between them. The CDR3 is 14 amino acids. Germline CDR1 reads LGHDT; CDR2 reads YNNKEL (reference sequence). CDR3 sequence (DNA): TGTGCCAGCAGCCAATCTTACGCTAATGAAAAACTGTTTATT. This encodes CASSQSYANEKLFI.